This T cell receptor (beta chain) was observed in a study of CD8 T cells in ankylosing spondylitis. Whole-study findings and limits: Earlier work had already found some motif variants in reactive arthritis synovial fluid and blood. Ankylosing spondylitis blood appeared to carry a characteristic TCR beta motif of roughly eight highly homologous variants.

Trimming at V came to 2 bases and at J to 5 bases, leaving 3 bases not matched to a gene. Germline V lookup: CDR1 KGHSH, CDR2 LQKENI. This CDR3 comprises 15 residues. One entry per CDR3 protein, called by TCRdb with MiXCR from the 5' RACE reads. The repertoire holds under 550,000 distinct CDR3 sequences, with about 25% as singletons. This clonotype came up once. Antigen: not known. The sequencing sample was made of blood, either unsorted or a sorted T cell fraction (not recorded which). The chain links TRBV18 to TRBJ2-1; 10 bases are a match to TRBD2. The sequence came from a male donor with ankylosing spondylitis. The CDR3 DNA follows: TGTGCCAGCTCACCATTGACTAGCGGGCACAATGAGCAGTTCTTC. As protein: CASSPLTSGHNEQFF.